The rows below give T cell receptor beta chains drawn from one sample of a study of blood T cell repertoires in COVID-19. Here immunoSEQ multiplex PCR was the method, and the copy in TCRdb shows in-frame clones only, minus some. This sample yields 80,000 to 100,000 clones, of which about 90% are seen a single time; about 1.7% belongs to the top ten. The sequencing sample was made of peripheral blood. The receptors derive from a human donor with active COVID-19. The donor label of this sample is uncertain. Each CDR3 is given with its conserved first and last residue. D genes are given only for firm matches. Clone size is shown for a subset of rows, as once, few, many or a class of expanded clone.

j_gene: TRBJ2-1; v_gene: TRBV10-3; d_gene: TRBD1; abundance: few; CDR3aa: CAISQPGQGNNEQFF; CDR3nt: TGTGCCATCAGTCAACCGGGACAGGGAAACAATGAGCAGTTCTTC
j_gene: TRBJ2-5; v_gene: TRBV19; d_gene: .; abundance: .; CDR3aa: CASSIFSDQETQYF; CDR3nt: TGTGCCAGTAGTATCTTCTCGGACCAAGAGACCCAGTACTTC
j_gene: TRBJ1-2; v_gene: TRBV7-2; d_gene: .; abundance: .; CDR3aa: CASSSPGAGDGYTF; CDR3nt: TGTGCCAGCAGCTCCCCAGGGGCGGGCGATGGCTACACCTTC
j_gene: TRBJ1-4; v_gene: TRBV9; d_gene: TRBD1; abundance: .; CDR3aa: CASSVGAGGQGNEKLFF; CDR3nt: TGTGCCAGCAGCGTAGGGGCGGGTGGACAGGGAAATGAAAAACTGTTTTTT
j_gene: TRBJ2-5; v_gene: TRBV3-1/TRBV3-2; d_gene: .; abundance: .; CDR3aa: CASSQDVGQGGTQYF; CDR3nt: TGTGCCAGCAGCCAAGATGTAGGGCAAGGAGGAACCCAGTACTTC
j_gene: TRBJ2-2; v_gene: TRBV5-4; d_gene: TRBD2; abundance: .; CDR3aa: CASSSRGGGAGELFF; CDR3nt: TGTGCCAGCAGCTCGCGGGGGGGCGGAGCCGGGGAGCTGTTTTTT
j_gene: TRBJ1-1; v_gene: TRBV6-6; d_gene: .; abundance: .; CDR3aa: CASRKQLMNTEAFF; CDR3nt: TGTGCCAGCAGGAAACAGCTAATGAACACTGAAGCTTTCTTT
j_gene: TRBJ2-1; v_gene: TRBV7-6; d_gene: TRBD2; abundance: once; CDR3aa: CASSPTSGDYNEQFF; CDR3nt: TGTGCCAGCAGCCCGACTAGCGGGGACTACAATGAGCAGTTCTTC
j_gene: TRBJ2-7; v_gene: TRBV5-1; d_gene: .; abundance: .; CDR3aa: CASSLSGISSYEQYF; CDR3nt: TGCGCCAGCAGCTTGTCGGGAATAAGCTCCTACGAGCAGTACTTC
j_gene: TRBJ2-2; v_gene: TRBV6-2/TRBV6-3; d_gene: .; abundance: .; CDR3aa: CASSYTNPGELFF; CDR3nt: TGTGCCAGCAGTTACACTAATCCCGGGGAGCTGTTTTTT
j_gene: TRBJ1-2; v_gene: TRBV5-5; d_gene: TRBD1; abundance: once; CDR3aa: CASSPSLTGAYGYTF; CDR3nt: TGTGCCAGCAGCCCCTCTTTAACAGGGGCCTATGGCTACACCTTC
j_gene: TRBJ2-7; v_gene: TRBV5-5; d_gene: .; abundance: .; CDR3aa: CASTAERGSYEQYF; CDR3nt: TGTGCCAGCACGGCGGAGCGAGGTTCTTACGAGCAGTACTTC
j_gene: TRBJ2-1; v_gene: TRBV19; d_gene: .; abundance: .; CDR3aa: CASSIWGGDYNEQFF; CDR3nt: TGTGCCAGTAGTATATGGGGCGGGGATTACAATGAGCAGTTCTTC
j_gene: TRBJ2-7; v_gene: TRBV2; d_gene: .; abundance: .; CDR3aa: CASSEAKISAYEQYF; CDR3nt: TGTGCCAGCAGTGAAGCAAAGATTTCGGCCTACGAGCAGTACTTC
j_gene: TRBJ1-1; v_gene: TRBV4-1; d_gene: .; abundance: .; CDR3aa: CASSQLSGGWAFF; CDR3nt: TGCGCCAGCAGCCAGCTATCAGGAGGGTGGGCTTTCTTT
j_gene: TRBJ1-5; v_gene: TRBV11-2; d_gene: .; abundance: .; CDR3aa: CASSLDSGPNQPQHF; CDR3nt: TGTGCCAGCAGCTTAGACTCAGGCCCCAATCAGCCCCAGCATTTT
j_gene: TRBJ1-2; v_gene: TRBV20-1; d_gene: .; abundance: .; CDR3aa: CSARGGYGYTF; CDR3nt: TGCAGTGCCCGGGGGGGCTATGGCTACACCTTC
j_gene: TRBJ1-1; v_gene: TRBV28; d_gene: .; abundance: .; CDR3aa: CATQVRTEAFF; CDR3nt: TGTGCCACCCAGGTCCGGACTGAAGCTTTCTTT
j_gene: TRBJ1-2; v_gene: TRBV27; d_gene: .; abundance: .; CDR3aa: CASSPPGSSYTF; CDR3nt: TGTGCCAGCAGTCCTCCTGGGAGTAGCTACACCTTC
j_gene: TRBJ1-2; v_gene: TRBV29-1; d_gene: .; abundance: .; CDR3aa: CSADLGGWYGYTF; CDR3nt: TGCAGCGCCGACCTGGGGGGTTGGTATGGCTACACCTTC
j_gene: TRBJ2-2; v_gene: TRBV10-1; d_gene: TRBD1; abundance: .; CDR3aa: CASSAGGQYSTKQTGELFF; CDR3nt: TGCGCCAGCAGTGCAGGGGGACAGTACAGCACCAAACAAACCGGGGAGCTGTTTTTT
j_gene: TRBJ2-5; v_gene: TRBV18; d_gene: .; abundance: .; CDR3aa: CASSPRREETQYF; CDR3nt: TGTGCCAGCTCACCGAGGCGGGAAGAGACCCAGTACTTC
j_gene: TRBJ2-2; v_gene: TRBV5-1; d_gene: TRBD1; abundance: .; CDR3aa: CASSLAARQGPFVGNTGELFF; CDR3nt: TGCGCCAGCAGCTTGGCGGCGAGACAGGGTCCATTTGTCGGTAACACCGGGGAGCTGTTTTTT